One sample yielded the 19 T cell receptor beta chains listed below, sequenced in a study of blood T cell repertoires in COVID-19. Data came from immunoSEQ multiplex PCR; TCRdb stores just in-frame clones and leaves some out. Of about 190,000 clones listed, 75% to 90% are singletons. Sequencing was carried out using peripheral blood. The origin of the receptors is a woman aged 40 to 50 with acute or convalescent COVID-19.

The V and J genes are TRBV6-5 and TRBJ2-7; the D gene is possibly TRBD2 (5 bases). The ends were cut back, 3 bases at V and 5 bases at J, with 14 bases in the middle. Germline-derived CDR1 and CDR2 are MNHEY and SVGAGI. This CDR3 contains 14 residues. CDR3: CASSYTAGLDEQYF. The CDR3, as DNA: TGTGCCAGCAGTTATACCGCGGGCCTTGACGAGCAGTACTTC.

The chain couples TRBV19 to TRBJ1-5; the match to TRBD1 covers 10 bases. The CDR3 extends over 18 amino acids. Germline V gene sequence: CDR1 LNHDA, CDR2 SQIVND (reference sequence). V dropped 1 base and J dropped 2; count of bases not matched to a gene: 8. The CDR3 nucleotides read TGTGCCAGTAGTATAGGACAGGGGGCACACTCCGGCAATCAGCCCCAGCATTTT. Its translation: CASSIGQGAHSGNQPQHF.

The V and J genes are TRBV5-6 and TRBJ2-3; D is perhaps TRBD2 (7 bases). Germline V gene sequence: CDR1 SGHDT, CDR2 YYEEEE. V gave up 1 base and J gave up 2 bases, with 17 bases separating them. The CDR3 is made up of 17 amino acids. CDR3 amino acids: CASSLPRAGALTDTQYF. The CDR3 region has the DNA TGTGCCAGCAGCTTGCCGCGGGCGGGGGCCCTCACAGATACGCAGTATTTT.

In nucleotides, the CDR3 is TGTGCCAGCAGCGCCGGGACCTACGAGCAGTACTTC. Residues: CASSAGTYEQYF. The gene calls are TRBV2 and TRBJ2-7; D is possibly TRBD2 (5 bases). CDR1 is SNHLY, CDR2 FYNNEI, per germline. V dropped 6 bases and J dropped 2 bases, with 8 bases sitting between them. The CDR3 runs 12 residues.

This sequence joins TRBV5-1 and TRBJ1-6; D gene unclear. The germline gives CDR1 SGHRS, CDR2 YFSETQ. Trimming cost V 2 bases and J 6 bases, with 12 bases left between them. The CDR3 runs 15 residues. CDR3 nucleotide sequence: TGCGCCAGCAGCTTCACTCAGGCAGTTAATTCACCCCTCCACTTT. This gives the protein CASSFTQAVNSPLHF.

The chain joins TRBV6-1 to TRBJ1-2; D gene unclear. The V gene lost 0 bases and the J gene lost 7 bases, with 6 bases spanning the gap. CDR1 is MNHNS, CDR2 SASEGT, per germline. This CDR3 comprises 12 residues. The CDR3, as DNA: TGTGCCAGCAGTGAAGCGAGGAGTGGCTACACCTTC. It encodes CASSEARSGYTF.

This chain uses TRBV5-1 with TRBJ1-4; possible D gene TRBD1, 6 bases. The CDR3 sequence is 16 residues long. V lost 7 bases, J lost 8 bases, and 24 bases lay in between. Germline V gene data show CDR1 as SGHRS and CDR2 as YFSETQ. CDR3 DNA: TGCGCCAGCGGACCCTCGGGACACCCAAAGGGAGAAAAACTGTTTTTT. This translates into CASGPSGHPKGEKLFF.

V usage is TRBV5-8 and J usage is TRBJ2-7; possible D gene TRBD2, 6 bases. The CDR3 covers 16 residues. V was trimmed by 4 bases and J by 3 bases, leaving 20 bases between them. Germline CDR1 is SGHTS and CDR2 is YDEGEE. CDR3 DNA sequence: TGTGCCAGCAGCCCGGGGCGGGGACGGCCGAACTACGAGCAGTACTTC. Encoded protein: CASSPGRGRPNYEQYF.

The J gene is TRBJ1-5, the V gene TRBV28; the D is unclear. V dropped 2 bases and J dropped 6 bases, with 5 bases sitting between them. The CDR3 loop spans 12 amino acids. Germline values: CDR1 MDHEN, CDR2 SYDVKM. CDR3 loop: CASSLVGQPQHF. The CDR3 DNA reads as TGTGCCAGCAGTTTAGTCGGTCAGCCCCAGCATTTT.

The sample holds one count of this clone. The chain couples TRBV6-6 to TRBJ2-3; 8 positions match TRBD2. Germline assignment: CDR1 MNHNY and CDR2 SVGAGI (reference sequence). This CDR3 spans 15 amino acids. V gave up 2 bases and J gave up 10 bases; unmatched junction bases: 11. Here the CDR3 reads CASSYLRGGPYAQYF. For the CDR3, the DNA is TGTGCCAGCAGTTACCTCCGGGGGGGCCCTTACGCGCAGTATTTT.

The chain employs TRBV2 and TRBJ1-2; D not certain. Germline loops: CDR1 SNHLY, CDR2 FYNNEI. The CDR3 consists of 13 residues. Trimming took off 4 bases at V and 0 bases at J, with 6 bases between the two ends. DNA of the CDR3: TGTGCCAGCAGTGTTCAGACTAACTATGGCTACACCTTC. It codes for CASSVQTNYGYTF.

This rearrangement joins TRBV3-1 (or the pseudogene TRBV3-2) to TRBJ1-4; the D gene is possibly TRBD1 (6 bases). The germline V and J ends were trimmed by 3 bases and 2 bases, with 10 bases remaining between them. Germline CDR1 and CDR2: LGHDT and YNNKEL (reference sequence). The CDR3 is 15 amino acids. The CDR3 nucleotides read TGTGCCAGCAGCCATCTCACAGGGACTAATGAAAAACTGTTTTTT. Protein: CASSHLTGTNEKLFF.

The chain recombines TRBV7-9 with TRBJ2-1, with no clear D. Germline loops: CDR1 SEHNR, CDR2 FQNEAQ (reference sequence). V lost 4 bases, J lost 9 bases, and 10 bases lay in between. The CDR3 consists of 12 residues. This CDR3 reads CASSSGVAEQFF. CDR3 nucleotide sequence: TGTGCCAGCAGCTCAGGCGTCGCTGAGCAGTTCTTC.

This clone was counted once. The chain links TRBV9 to TRBJ2-3, with 8 bases that match TRBD1. CDR3 length: 15 residues. The V and J ends lost 0 bases and 3 bases, in that order; junction bases with no gene match: 3. CDR1 is SGDLS, CDR2 YYNGEE, per germline. The CDR3 loop reads CASSVGTGSTDTQYF. CDR3 bases: TGTGCCAGCAGCGTAGGGACAGGGTCTACAGATACGCAGTATTTT.

This chain connects TRBV18 to TRBJ1-2; the D gene is possibly TRBD1 (6 bases). V was clipped by 5 bases and J by 6 bases, with 13 bases between them. This CDR3 contains 13 residues. The germline V gene has CDR1 KGHSH and CDR2 LQKENI. In nucleotides, the CDR3 is TGTGCCAGCTCAGAAACAGGGCCGGATGGCTACACCTTC. It specifies CASSETGPDGYTF.

V is TRBV4-1 and J is TRBJ1-2; the match to TRBD1 covers 8 bases. The CDR3 runs 14 residues. The V segment lost 0 bases and the J segment 8 bases; nucleotides outside the gene matches: 5. Germline CDR1 reads MGHRA; CDR2 reads YSYEKL. CDR3 loop: CASSQDQGARGYTF. In DNA, the CDR3 is TGCGCCAGCAGCCAAGATCAGGGGGCGAGAGGCTACACCTTC.

The gene calls are TRBV7-9 and TRBJ1-4; 8 bases are a match to TRBD1. The junction had 6 bases not matched to a gene; V was cut back by 5 bases and J by 7 bases. The CDR3 contains 14 residues. Germline CDR1 SEHNR, CDR2 FQNEAQ (reference sequence). This CDR3 reads CASSPTGAGEKLFF. Written as DNA, the CDR3 is TGTGCCAGCAGCCCGACAGGGGCGGGTGAAAAACTGTTTTTT.

The gene calls are TRBV12-3 or TRBV12-4 and TRBJ1-4; D not resolved. The germline V and J ends were trimmed by 6 bases and 6 bases, with 8 bases remaining between them. The CDR3 is 12 amino acids. The CDR3 DNA sequence: TGTGCCAGCAGCGCAAGCTATGAAAAACTGTTTTTT. Residues: CASSASYEKLFF.

This chain links TRBV5-8 with TRBJ2-7; 13 positions match TRBD2. This CDR3 is 17 amino acids long. Germline V CDR1 and CDR2: SGHTS, YDEGEE. V trimming: 4 bases; J trimming: 5 bases; junction bases outside the gene matches: 12. CDR3 sequence: CASSPGTSGIFFDEQYF. CDR3 DNA sequence: TGTGCCAGCAGCCCCGGGACTAGCGGGATATTTTTCGACGAGCAGTACTTC.